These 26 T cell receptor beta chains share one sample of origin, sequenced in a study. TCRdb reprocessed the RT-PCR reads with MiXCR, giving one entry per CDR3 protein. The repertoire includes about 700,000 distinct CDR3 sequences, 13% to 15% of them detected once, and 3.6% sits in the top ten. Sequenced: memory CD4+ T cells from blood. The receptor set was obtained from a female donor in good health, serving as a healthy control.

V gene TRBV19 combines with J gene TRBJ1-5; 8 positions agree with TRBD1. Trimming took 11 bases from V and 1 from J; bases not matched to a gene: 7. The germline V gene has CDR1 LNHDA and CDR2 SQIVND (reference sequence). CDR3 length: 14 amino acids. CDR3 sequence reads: CAGGQGGSNQPQHF. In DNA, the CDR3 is TGTGCCGGCGGACAGGGAGGAAGCAATCAGCCCCAGCATTTT.

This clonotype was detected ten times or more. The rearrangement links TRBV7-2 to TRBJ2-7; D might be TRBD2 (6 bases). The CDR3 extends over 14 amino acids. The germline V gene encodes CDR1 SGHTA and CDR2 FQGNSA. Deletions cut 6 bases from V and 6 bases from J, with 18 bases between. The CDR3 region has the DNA TGTGCCAGCAGTTTGGGGGGTTTAGTTGGCGAGCAGTACTTC. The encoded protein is CASSLGGLVGEQYF.

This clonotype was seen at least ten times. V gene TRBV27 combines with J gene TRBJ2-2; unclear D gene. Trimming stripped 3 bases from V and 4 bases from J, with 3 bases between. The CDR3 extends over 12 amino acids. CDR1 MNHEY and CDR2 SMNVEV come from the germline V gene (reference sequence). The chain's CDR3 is CASSFATGELFF. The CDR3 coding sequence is TGTGCCAGCAGTTTTGCCACCGGGGAGCTGTTTTTT.

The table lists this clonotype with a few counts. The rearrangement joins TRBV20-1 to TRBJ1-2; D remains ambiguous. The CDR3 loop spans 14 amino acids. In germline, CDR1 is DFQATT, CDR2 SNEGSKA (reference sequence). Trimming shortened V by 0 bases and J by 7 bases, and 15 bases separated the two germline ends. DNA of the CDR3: TGCAGTGCTAGAGAACCAGCACGGGTTCCTGGCTACACCTTC. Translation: CSAREPARVPGYTF.

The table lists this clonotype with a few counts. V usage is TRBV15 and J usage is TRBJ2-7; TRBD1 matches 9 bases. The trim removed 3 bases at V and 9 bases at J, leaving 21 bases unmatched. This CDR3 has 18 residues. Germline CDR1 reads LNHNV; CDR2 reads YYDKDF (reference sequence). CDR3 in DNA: TGTGCCACCAGCAGTCCCCCCCCCACCGGGACAGGGATTAGGGGGCAGTACTTC. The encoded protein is CATSSPPPTGTGIRGQYF.

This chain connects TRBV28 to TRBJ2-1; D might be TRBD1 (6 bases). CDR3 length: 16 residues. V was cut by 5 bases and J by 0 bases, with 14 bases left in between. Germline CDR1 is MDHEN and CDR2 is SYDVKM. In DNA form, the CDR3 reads TGTGCCAGCAGTACACAGGGCTTAATCTCCTACAATGAGCAGTTCTTC. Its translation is CASSTQGLISYNEQFF.

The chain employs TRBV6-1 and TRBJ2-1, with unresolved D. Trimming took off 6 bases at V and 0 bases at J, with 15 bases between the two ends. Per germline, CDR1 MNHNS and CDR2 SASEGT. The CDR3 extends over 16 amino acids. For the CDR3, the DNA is TGTGCCAGCAGACCCCGGGTCCAGAGCTCCTACAATGAGCAGTTCTTC. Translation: CASRPRVQSSYNEQFF.

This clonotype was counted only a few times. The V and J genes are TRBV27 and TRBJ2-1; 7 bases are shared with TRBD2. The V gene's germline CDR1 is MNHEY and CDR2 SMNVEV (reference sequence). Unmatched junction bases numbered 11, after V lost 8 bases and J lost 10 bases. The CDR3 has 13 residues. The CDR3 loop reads CASGPTSGGEQFF. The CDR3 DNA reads TGTGCCAGCGGGCCGACCTCGGGAGGAGAGCAGTTCTTC.

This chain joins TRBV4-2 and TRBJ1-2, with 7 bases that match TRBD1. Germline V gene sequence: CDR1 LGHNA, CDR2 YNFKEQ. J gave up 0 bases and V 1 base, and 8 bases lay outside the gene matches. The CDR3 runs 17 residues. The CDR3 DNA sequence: TGTGCCAGCAGCCAAGGACCCAGGACAGGAGCTAACTATGGCTACACCTTC. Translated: CASSQGPRTGANYGYTF.

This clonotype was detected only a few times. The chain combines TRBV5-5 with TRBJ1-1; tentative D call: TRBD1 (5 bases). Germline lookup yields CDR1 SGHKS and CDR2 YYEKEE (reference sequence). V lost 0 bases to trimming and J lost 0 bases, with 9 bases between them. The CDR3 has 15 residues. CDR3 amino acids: CASSLADSMNTEAFF. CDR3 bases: TGTGCCAGCAGCTTGGCTGACAGTATGAACACTGAAGCTTTCTTT. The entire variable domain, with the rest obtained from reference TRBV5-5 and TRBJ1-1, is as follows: DAGVTQSPTHLIKTRGQQVTLRCSPISGHKSVSWYQQVLGQGPQFIFQYYEKEERGRGNFPDRFSARQFPNYSSELNVNALLLGDSALYLCASSLADSMNTEAFFGQGTRLTVV.

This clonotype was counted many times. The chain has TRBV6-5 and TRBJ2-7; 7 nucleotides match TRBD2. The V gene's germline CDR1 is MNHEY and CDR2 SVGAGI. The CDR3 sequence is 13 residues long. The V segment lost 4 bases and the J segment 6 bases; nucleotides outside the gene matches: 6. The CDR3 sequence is CASSSLWEGEQYF. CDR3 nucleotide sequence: TGTGCCAGCAGTTCCCTGTGGGAGGGCGAGCAGTACTTC.

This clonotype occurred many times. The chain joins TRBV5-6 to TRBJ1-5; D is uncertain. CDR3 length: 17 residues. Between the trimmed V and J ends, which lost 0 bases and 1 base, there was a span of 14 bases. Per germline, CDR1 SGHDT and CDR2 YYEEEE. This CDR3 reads CASSLAGLGGSNQPQHF. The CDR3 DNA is TGTGCCAGCAGCTTGGCCGGCTTGGGTGGAAGCAATCAGCCCCAGCATTTT.

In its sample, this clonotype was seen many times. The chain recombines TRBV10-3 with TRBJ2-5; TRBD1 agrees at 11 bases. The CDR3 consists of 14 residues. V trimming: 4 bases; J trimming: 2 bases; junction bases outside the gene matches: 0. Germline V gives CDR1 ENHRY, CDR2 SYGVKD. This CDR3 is CAISGDRGQETQYF. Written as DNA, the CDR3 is TGTGCCATCAGTGGGGACAGGGGGCAAGAGACCCAGTACTTC.

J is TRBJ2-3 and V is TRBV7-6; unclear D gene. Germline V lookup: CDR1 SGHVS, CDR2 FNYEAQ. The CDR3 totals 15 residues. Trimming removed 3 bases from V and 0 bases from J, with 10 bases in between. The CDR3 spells CASSFSGISTDTQYF. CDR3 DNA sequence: TGTGCCAGCAGCTTTTCTGGGATCAGCACAGATACGCAGTATTTT.

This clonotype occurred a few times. CDR3 nucleotide sequence: TGTGCCACCGGGCGGGGGAATAATGAAAAACTGTTTTTT. It translates to CATGRGNNEKLFF. The V gene is TRBV28, the J gene TRBJ1-4; the D gene is possibly TRBD1 (5 bases). V dropped 10 bases and J dropped 4 bases, with 13 bases sitting between them. Per germline, CDR1 MDHEN and CDR2 SYDVKM. This CDR3 has 13 residues. The whole variable domain, remainder taken from reference TRBV28 and TRBJ1-4, is DVKVTQSSRYLVKRTGEKVFLECVQDMDHENMFWYRQDPGLGLRLIYFSYDVKMKEKGDIPEGYSVSREKKERFSLILESASTNQTSMYLCATGRGNNEKLFFGSGTQLSVL.

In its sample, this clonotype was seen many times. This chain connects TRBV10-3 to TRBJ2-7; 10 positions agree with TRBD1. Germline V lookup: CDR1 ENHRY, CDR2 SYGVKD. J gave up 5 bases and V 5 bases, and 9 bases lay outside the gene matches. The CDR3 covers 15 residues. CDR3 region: CAISRGTGEKNEQYF. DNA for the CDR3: TGTGCCATCAGTAGAGGGACAGGGGAAAAAAACGAGCAGTACTTC.

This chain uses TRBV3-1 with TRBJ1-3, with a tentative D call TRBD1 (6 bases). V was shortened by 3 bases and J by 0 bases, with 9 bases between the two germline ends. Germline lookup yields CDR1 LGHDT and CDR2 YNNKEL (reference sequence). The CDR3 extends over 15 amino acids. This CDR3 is CASSHDRSSGNTIYF. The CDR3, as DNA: TGTGCCAGCAGCCATGACAGGAGCTCTGGAAACACCATATATTTT.

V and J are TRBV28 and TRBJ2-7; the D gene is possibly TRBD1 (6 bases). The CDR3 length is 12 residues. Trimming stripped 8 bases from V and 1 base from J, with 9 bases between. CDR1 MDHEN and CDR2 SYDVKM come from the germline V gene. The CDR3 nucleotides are TGTGCCAGCGCTGGACAGTCCTACGAGCAGTACTTC. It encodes CASAGQSYEQYF.

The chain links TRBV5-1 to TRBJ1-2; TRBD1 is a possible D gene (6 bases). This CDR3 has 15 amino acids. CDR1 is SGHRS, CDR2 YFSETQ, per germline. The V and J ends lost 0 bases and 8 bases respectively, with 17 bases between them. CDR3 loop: CASSLGIRQVPGYTF. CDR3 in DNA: TGCGCCAGCAGCTTGGGGATTAGACAGGTGCCAGGCTACACCTTC.

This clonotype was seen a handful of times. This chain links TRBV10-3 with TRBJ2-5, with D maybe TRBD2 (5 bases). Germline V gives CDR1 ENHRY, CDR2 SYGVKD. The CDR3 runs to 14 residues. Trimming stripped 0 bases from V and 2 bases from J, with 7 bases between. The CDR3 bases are TGTGCCATCAGTGAGTCGAGCGGTCAAGAGACCCAGTACTTC. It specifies CAISESSGQETQYF.

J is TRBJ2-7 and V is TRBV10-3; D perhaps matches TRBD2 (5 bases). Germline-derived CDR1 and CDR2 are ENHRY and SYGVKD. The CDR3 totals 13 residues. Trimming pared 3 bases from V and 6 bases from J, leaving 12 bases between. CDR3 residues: CAISDGGSSEQYF. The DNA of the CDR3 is TGTGCCATCAGTGACGGAGGCTCGAGCGAGCAGTACTTC.

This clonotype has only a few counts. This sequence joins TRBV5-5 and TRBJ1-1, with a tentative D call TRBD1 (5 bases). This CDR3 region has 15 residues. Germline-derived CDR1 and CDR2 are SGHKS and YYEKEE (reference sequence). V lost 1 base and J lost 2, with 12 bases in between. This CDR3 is CASSLFETANTEAFF. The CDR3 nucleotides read TGTGCCAGCAGCTTGTTTGAGACAGCCAACACTGAAGCTTTCTTT. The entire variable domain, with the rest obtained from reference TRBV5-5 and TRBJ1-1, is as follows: DAGVTQSPTHLIKTRGQQVTLRCSPISGHKSVSWYQQVLGQGPQFIFQYYEKEERGRGNFPDRFSARQFPNYSSELNVNALLLGDSALYLCASSLFETANTEAFFGQGTRLTVV.

CDR3 amino acids: CASSSPLAGNPTFF. CDR3 DNA: TGTGCCAGCAGCTCCCCTCTAGCGGGGAACCCCACGTTCTTC. This chain uses TRBV7-2 with TRBJ2-1, with TRBD2 matching over 9 bases. CDR3 length equals 14 residues. Unmatched junction bases numbered 13, after V lost 4 bases and J lost 15 bases. CDR1 and CDR2 (germline): SGHTA, FQGNSA.

The CDR3 is CATSPWTGANNEQFF. In DNA, the CDR3 is TGTGCCACCAGCCCGTGGACAGGTGCTAACAATGAGCAGTTCTTC. V is TRBV15 and J is TRBJ2-1; 7 bases are shared with TRBD1. J gave up 5 bases and V 5 bases, and 9 bases lay outside the gene matches. CDR1 is LNHNV and CDR2 is YYDKDF in the germline V gene (reference sequence). The CDR3 consists of 15 residues.

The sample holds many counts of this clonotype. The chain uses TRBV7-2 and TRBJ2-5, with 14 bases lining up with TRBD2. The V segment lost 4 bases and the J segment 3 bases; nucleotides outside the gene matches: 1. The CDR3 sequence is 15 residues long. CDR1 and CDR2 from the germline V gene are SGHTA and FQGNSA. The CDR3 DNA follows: TGTGCCAGCAGCTGGACTAGCGGGGGGAAAGAGACCCAGTACTTC. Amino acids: CASSWTSGGKETQYF. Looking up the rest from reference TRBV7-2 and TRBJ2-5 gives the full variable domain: GAGVSQSPSNKVTEKGKDVELRCDPISGHTALYWYRQSLGQGLEFLIYFQGNSAPDKSGLPSDRFSAERTGGSVSTLTIQRTQQEDSAVYLCASSWTSGGKETQYFGPGTRLLVL.

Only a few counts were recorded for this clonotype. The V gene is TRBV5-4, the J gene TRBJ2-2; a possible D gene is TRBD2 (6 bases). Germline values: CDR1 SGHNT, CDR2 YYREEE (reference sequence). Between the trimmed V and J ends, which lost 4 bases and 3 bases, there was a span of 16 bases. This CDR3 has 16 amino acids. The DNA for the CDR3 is TGTGCCAGCAGCCCCGCAGCGGGCGGGGACACCGGGGAGCTGTTTTTT. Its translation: CASSPAAGGDTGELFF. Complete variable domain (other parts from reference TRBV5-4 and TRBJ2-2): ETGVTQSPTHLIKTRGQQVTLRCSSQSGHNTVSWYQQALGQGPQFIFQYYREEENGRGNFPPRFSGLQFPNYSSELNVNALELDDSALYLCASSPAAGGDTGELFFGEGSRLTVL.